This entry lists 23 T cell receptor beta chains sequenced from one sample in a study of T cell repertoires in cytomegalovirus infection. TCRdb processed the reads anew with MiXCR; each CDR3 protein has one entry. The sample contains around 34,000 distinct CDR3 sequences, about 48% of which appear only once. For these receptors, no antigen is known. Sequenced here: CD8+ T cells from cultured PBMCs, sampled from culture after CMV antigen stimulation. Receptors originate from a human donor in good health (CMV status not recorded). Some clones in this sample may be carry-over from other donors' samples.

This clonotype has only one observation. The V call is TRBV5-6, the J call TRBJ1-1, with TRBD1 as a possible D gene (5 bases). From germline, CDR1 is SGHDT and CDR2 YYEEEE. V lost 4 bases, J lost 7 bases, and 11 bases lay in between. The CDR3 is made up of 12 amino acids. For the CDR3, the DNA is TGTGCCAGCAGCGGGGAAGGGGTTGAAGCTTTCTTT. Translating gives CASSGEGVEAFF.

This clonotype appeared a few times. The chain has TRBV7-4 and TRBJ2-7; 10 positions match TRBD1. The CDR3 contains 15 residues. The germline CDR1 and CDR2 sequences are SGHVT and SQSDAQ. V lost 4 bases, J lost 1 base, and 4 bases stayed unmatched. CDR3: CASSSGTGVSYEQYF. CDR3 nucleotide sequence: TGTGCCAGCAGCTCCGGGACAGGGGTATCCTACGAGCAGTACTTC.

This chain joins TRBV5-4 and TRBJ2-7; TRBD1 aligns across 9 bases. The CDR3 has 16 residues. The V and J ends lost 3 bases and 0 bases, in that order; junction bases with no gene match: 7. Looked up from germline, CDR1 is SGHNT and CDR2 is YYREEE (reference sequence). The CDR3 loop is CASSWGTGLSSYEQYF. In nucleotides, the CDR3 is TGTGCCAGCAGCTGGGGGACAGGGCTGAGCTCCTACGAGCAGTACTTC.

This clonotype was found many times. V and J are TRBV12-3 or TRBV12-4 and TRBJ1-5; D perhaps matches TRBD1 (6 bases). The CDR3 length is 18 residues. V was clipped by 5 bases and J by 3 bases, with 23 bases between them. DNA of the CDR3: TGTGCCAGCAGTCAGGAGGGGACCAGGGGTCCGTACAATCAGCCCCAGCATTTT. Translated, it gives CASSQEGTRGPYNQPQHF.

This clonotype was observed a handful of times. V gene TRBV20-1 combines with J gene TRBJ1-5; no reliable D call. V was shortened by 3 bases and J by 1 base, with 13 bases between the two germline ends. Germline CDR1 DFQATT, CDR2 SNEGSKA (reference sequence). CDR3 length: 15 amino acids. CDR3 residues: CSASGQTRSNQPQHF. In DNA, the CDR3 is TGCAGTGCTAGTGGCCAGACTAGAAGCAATCAGCCCCAGCATTTT.

This chain uses TRBV29-1 with TRBJ2-7, with TRBD2 matching 10 bases. The germline V gene has CDR1 SQVTM and CDR2 ANQGSEA. J lost 0 bases, V lost 3 bases, and 5 bases had no gene match. There are 15 residues in the CDR3. The CDR3 DNA follows: TGCAGCGTTGAGTTACTAGCGGGAACCTCCTACGAGCAGTACTTC. Residues: CSVELLAGTSYEQYF.

The rearrangement uses TRBV7-6 and TRBJ2-1; TRBD2 matches at 7 bases. From germline, CDR1 is SGHVS and CDR2 FNYEAQ. The CDR3 extends over 15 amino acids. The V and J ends lost 2 bases and 4 bases, in that order; junction bases with no gene match: 5. The CDR3 DNA sequence: TGTGCCAGCAGCTTATCTAGCGGACCTTACAATGAGCAGTTCTTC. Residues: CASSLSSGPYNEQFF.

The rearrangement uses TRBV4-1 and TRBJ2-7; TRBD2 aligns across 13 bases. In germline, CDR1 is MGHRA, CDR2 YSYEKL. V lost 3 bases to trimming and J lost 2 bases; unmatched junction nucleotides: 10. The CDR3 loop spans 18 amino acids. In nucleotides, the CDR3 is TGCGCCAGCAGCCAGCCCGGGACTAGCGGGATCTACCCCTACGAGCAGTACTTC. Translated: CASSQPGTSGIYPYEQYF.

This clonotype showed up just a few times. This chain uses TRBV7-6 with TRBJ2-7, with 11 bases that match TRBD2. The trim removed 5 bases at V and 0 bases at J, leaving 6 bases unmatched. This CDR3 is built from 16 residues. CDR1 and CDR2 (germline): SGHVS, FNYEAQ. CDR3 in DNA: TGTGCCAGCAGCCCCCGACTAGCGGGATTCTCCTACGAGCAGTACTTC. It translates to CASSPRLAGFSYEQYF.

In its sample, this clonotype was seen a few times. This chain connects TRBV11-1 to TRBJ2-7, with TRBD2 identical over 8 bases. The germline CDR1 and CDR2 sequences are SGHAT and FQDESV (reference sequence). This CDR3 has 14 residues. Unmatched junction bases numbered 6, after V lost 3 bases and J lost 5 bases. The CDR3 sequence: CASSFGGGPDEQYF. CDR3 coding DNA: TGTGCCAGCAGCTTCGGCGGGGGGCCCGACGAGCAGTACTTC.

This clonotype was counted between two and nine times. In nucleotides, the CDR3 is TGTGCCAGCAGCTGGGGACAGTTGAACACTGAAGCTTTCTTT. Encoded protein: CASSWGQLNTEAFF. J is TRBJ1-1 and V is TRBV7-8; TRBD1 matches at 7 bases. After removal of 4 bases from V and 0 bases from J, the junction contained 2 bases not matched to a gene. The CDR3 extends over 14 amino acids. Germline V gene data show CDR1 as SGHVS and CDR2 as FQNEAQ.

The chain combines TRBV7-3 with TRBJ2-3; no clear D. Germline V gene data show CDR1 as SGHTA and CDR2 as FQGTGA. The V and J ends lost 5 bases and 1 base respectively, with 4 bases between them. The CDR3 is 12 amino acids. Here the CDR3 DNA reads TGTGCCAGCAGCAGGGGCACAGATACGCAGTATTTT. Protein: CASSRGTDTQYF.

This chain links TRBV7-8 with TRBJ1-1; no reliable D call. The length of the CDR3 is 12 residues. Germline loops: CDR1 SGHVS, CDR2 FQNEAQ. Trimming removed 5 bases from V and 4 bases from J, with 8 bases in between. This CDR3 reads CASSPASTEAFF. The CDR3, as DNA: TGTGCCAGCAGCCCGGCGAGCACTGAAGCTTTCTTT.

The chain recombines TRBV5-1 with TRBJ1-1; TRBD1 matches at 8 bases. Trimming at V came to 4 bases and at J to 5 bases, leaving 10 bases not matched to a gene. The CDR3 contains 15 residues. Germline CDR1 reads SGHRS; CDR2 reads YFSETQ. CDR3 bases: TGCGCCAGCAGCACCACCACAGGGGGAGGAACTGAAGCTTTCTTT. Its translation: CASSTTTGGGTEAFF. Looking up the rest from reference TRBV5-1 and TRBJ1-1 gives the full variable domain: KAGVTQTPRYLIKTRGQQVTLSCSPISGHRSVSWYQQTPGQGLQFLFEYFSETQRNKGNFPGRFSGRQFSNSRSEMNVSTLELGDSALYLCASSTTTGGGTEAFFGQGTRLTVV.

The chain recombines TRBV6-6 with TRBJ1-1; 7 bases fit TRBD1. Losses at the gene ends were 5 bases for V and 4 bases for J; bases not matched to a gene: 7. The CDR3 contains 14 residues. Germline CDR1 MNHNY, CDR2 SVGAGI (reference sequence). The CDR3 coding sequence is TGTGCCAGCAGTCAGAGGGGGCTGGGCACTGAAGCTTTCTTT. The encoded protein is CASSQRGLGTEAFF.

The V and J genes are TRBV15 and TRBJ2-7, with 9 positions matching TRBD1. The CDR3 spans 15 residues. V shed 1 base and J 5 bases; nucleotides not matched to a gene: 6. Germline V gives CDR1 LNHNV, CDR2 YYDKDF (reference sequence). The CDR3 bases are TGTGCCACCAGCAGAGCTCGGGACAGGGTAGACGAGCAGTACTTC. It translates to CATSRARDRVDEQYF.

This sequence joins TRBV7-9 and TRBJ1-1; D is undetermined. CDR1 is SEHNR, CDR2 FQNEAQ, per germline (reference sequence). The CDR3 spans 12 residues. The V end lost 6 bases, the J end lost 5 bases, and 10 bases lay between the germline ends. CDR3 in amino acids: CASRPTGTEAFF. CDR3 sequence (DNA): TGTGCCAGCAGACCAACGGGAACTGAAGCTTTCTTT.

The V and J genes are TRBV28 and TRBJ1-1; weak D call: TRBD1 (5 bases). V dropped 7 bases and J dropped 0 bases, with 15 bases sitting between them. Germline loops: CDR1 MDHEN, CDR2 SYDVKM. The CDR3 sequence is 15 residues long. CDR3 residues: CASKYGQGLNTEAFF. In DNA, the CDR3 is TGTGCCAGCAAGTATGGGCAGGGCCTGAACACTGAAGCTTTCTTT.

This rearrangement joins TRBV7-6 to TRBJ2-1; TRBD1 matches at 8 bases. Losses at the gene ends were 5 bases for V and 1 base for J; bases not matched to a gene: 22. Germline CDR1 and CDR2: SGHVS and FNYEAQ. The CDR3 extends over 21 amino acids. CDR3 bases: TGTGCCAGCAGCGGAATCAGGGGGCTAGCCTTTGAGGGGGTTTCCTACAATGAGCAGTTCTTC. Its protein product is CASSGIRGLAFEGVSYNEQFF.

The chain uses TRBV27 and TRBJ2-7, with 10 bases fitting TRBD1. The CDR3 runs to 14 residues. The J segment lost 4 bases and the V segment lost 7 bases, leaving 7 bases of the junction unmatched. The germline V gene has CDR1 MNHEY and CDR2 SMNVEV (reference sequence). The CDR3 reads CASTAGQGRYEQYF. CDR3 nucleotide sequence: TGTGCCAGCACCGCGGGACAGGGGAGATACGAGCAGTACTTC.

This clonotype turned up a few times. V and J are TRBV27 and TRBJ2-5; 8 bases align to TRBD2. The CDR3 totals 14 residues. V trimming: 5 bases; J trimming: 5 bases; junction bases outside the gene matches: 7. Germline loops: CDR1 MNHEY, CDR2 SMNVEV (reference sequence). CDR3 protein: CASSPGTGGETQYF. The CDR3 DNA reads as TGTGCCAGCAGTCCCGGGACGGGAGGGGAGACCCAGTACTTC.

This clonotype was observed a few times. CDR3 sequence reads: CASSLAGTQMYNEQFF. The CDR3 DNA is TGTGCCAGCAGCTTAGCTGGCACCCAGATGTACAATGAGCAGTTCTTC. The chain uses TRBV7-9 and TRBJ2-1, with no clear D. The CDR3 loop spans 16 amino acids. V gave up 0 bases and J gave up 4 bases, with 13 bases separating them. Germline CDR1 reads SEHNR; CDR2 reads FQNEAQ (reference sequence).

The V and J genes are TRBV6-6 and TRBJ1-1; 10 bases map to TRBD1. The CDR3 loop spans 14 amino acids. V trimming: 5 bases; J trimming: 5 bases; junction bases outside the gene matches: 5. Germline lookup yields CDR1 MNHNY and CDR2 SVGAGI (reference sequence). The CDR3 is CASSTDRGLTEAFF. The CDR3 DNA sequence: TGTGCCAGCAGTACCGACAGGGGGCTTACTGAAGCTTTCTTT.